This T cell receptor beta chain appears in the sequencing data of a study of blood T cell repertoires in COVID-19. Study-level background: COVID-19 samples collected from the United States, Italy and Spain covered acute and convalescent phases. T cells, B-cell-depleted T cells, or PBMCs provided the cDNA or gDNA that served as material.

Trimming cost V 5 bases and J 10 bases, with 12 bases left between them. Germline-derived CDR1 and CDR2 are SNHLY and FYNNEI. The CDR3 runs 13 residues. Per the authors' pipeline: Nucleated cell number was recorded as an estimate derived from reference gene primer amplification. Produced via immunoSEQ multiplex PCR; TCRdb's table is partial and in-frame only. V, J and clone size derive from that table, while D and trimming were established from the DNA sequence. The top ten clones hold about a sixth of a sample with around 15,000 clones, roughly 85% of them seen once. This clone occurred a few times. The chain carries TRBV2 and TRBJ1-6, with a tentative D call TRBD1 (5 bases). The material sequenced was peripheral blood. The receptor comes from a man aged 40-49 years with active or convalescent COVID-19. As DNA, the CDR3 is TGTGCCAGCAGTCTTAGGGGAAGATCACCCCTCCACTTT. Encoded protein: CASSLRGRSPLHF.